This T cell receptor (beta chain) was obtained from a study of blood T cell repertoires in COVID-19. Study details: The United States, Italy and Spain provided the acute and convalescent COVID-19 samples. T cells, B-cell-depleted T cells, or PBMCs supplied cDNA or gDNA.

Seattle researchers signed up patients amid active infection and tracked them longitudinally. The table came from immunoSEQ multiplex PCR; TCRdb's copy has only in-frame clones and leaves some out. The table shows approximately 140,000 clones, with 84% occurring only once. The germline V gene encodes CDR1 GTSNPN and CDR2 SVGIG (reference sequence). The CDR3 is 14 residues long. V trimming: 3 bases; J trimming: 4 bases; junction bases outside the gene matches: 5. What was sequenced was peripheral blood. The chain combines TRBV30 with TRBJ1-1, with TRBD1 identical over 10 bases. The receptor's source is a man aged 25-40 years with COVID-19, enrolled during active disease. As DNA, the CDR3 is TGTGCCTGGAGGGGGGACAGGGGCCTCACTGAAGCTTTCTTT. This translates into CAWRGDRGLTEAFF.